The 12 T cell receptor beta chains reported below all come from one sample, sequenced in a study of cytomegalovirus exposure and HLA in healthy donors (dated by TCRdb to about 2017). Preparation of the library involved the immunoSEQ multiplex PCR assay. For the multiplex PCR, a mixture combining 60 forward primers for TCR Vbeta segments and 13 reverse primers for TCR Jbeta segments was used. As stored in TCRdb, this immuneACCESS dataset retains in-frame rearrangements with V and J assigned. A fraction of the clones does not appear; measured against another copy, unresolved V genes explain less than half of the discrepancy, and the remainder lacks a known reason. This sample lists 110,000 or so clones; approximately 67% were detected once. The ten largest clones represent roughly 8.3% of the sample. Input material: PBMCs. Receptors were obtained from a man younger than 30 in good health and CMV-seropositive.

The chain employs TRBV10-3 and TRBJ2-7; D is possibly TRBD2 (6 bases). V lost 0 bases to trimming and J lost 0 bases, with 15 bases between them. The V gene's germline CDR1 is ENHRY and CDR2 SYGVKD. This CDR3 has 17 residues. The CDR3 coding sequence is TGTGCCATCAGTGAGTCACGGGGCGGGACCATCTCCTACGAGCAGTACTTC. Its translation: CAISESRGGTISYEQYF.

This chain connects TRBV6-1 to TRBJ2-7; 11 bases are shared with TRBD2. Germline-derived CDR1 and CDR2 are MNHNS and SASEGT. This CDR3 comprises 14 residues. V lost 3 bases and J lost 10; bases outside the gene matches: 8. The DNA for the CDR3 is TGTGCCAGCAGTGAGGGTAGCGGGGGGGGTAGTCAGTACTTC. The encoded protein is CASSEGSGGGSQYF.

This clone appeared a single time. The chain has TRBV29-1 and TRBJ2-7; D possibly corresponds to TRBD1 (5 bases). Trimming pared 4 bases from V and 0 bases from J, leaving 13 bases between. The CDR3 consists of 14 residues. Germline lookup yields CDR1 SQVTM and CDR2 ANQGSEA. The CDR3 sequence is CSVGRQGDSYEQYF. The CDR3 nucleotides read TGCAGCGTTGGCCGTCAGGGCGACTCCTACGAGCAGTACTTC.

The chain recombines TRBV7-2 with TRBJ2-7; D may be TRBD2 (6 bases). The CDR3 contains 14 residues. The V and J ends lost 1 base and 3 bases respectively, with 10 bases between them. Germline CDR1 reads SGHTA; CDR2 reads FQGNSA. The CDR3 sequence is CASSLGRGGYEQYF. In nucleotides, the CDR3 is TGTGCCAGCAGCTTAGGGAGGGGAGGCTACGAGCAGTACTTC.

The chain is built from TRBV7-2 and TRBJ1-2; D is unclear. V dropped 5 bases and J dropped 2 bases, with 18 bases sitting between them. The CDR3 is made up of 16 amino acids. The germline gives CDR1 SGHTA, CDR2 FQGNSA. The CDR3 coding sequence is TGTGCCAGCAGCCTCACCCCCCAGGCAGAGAACTATGGCTACACCTTC. Encoded protein: CASSLTPQAENYGYTF.

The genes are TRBV7-9 and TRBJ2-1; 14 nucleotides line up with TRBD2. The CDR3 is made up of 14 amino acids. Germline trimming cut 5 bases from V and 9 bases from J; bases unmatched to any gene: 3. Germline-derived CDR1 and CDR2 are SEHNR and FQNEAQ (reference sequence). The CDR3 DNA reads as TGTGCCAGCAGCCGAGGACTAGCGGGGGGTGAGCAGTTCTTC. It specifies CASSRGLAGGEQFF.

CDR3 residues: CATSRGAGTQETQYF. For the CDR3, the DNA is TGTGCCACCAGCAGAGGAGCGGGGACCCAAGAGACCCAGTACTTC. This chain connects TRBV15 to TRBJ2-5; 7 bases map to TRBD2. The V and J ends lost 1 base and 1 base, in that order; junction bases with no gene match: 3. The CDR3 is 15 amino acids. Germline-derived CDR1 and CDR2 are LNHNV and YYDKDF (reference sequence).

The chain uses TRBV13 and TRBJ2-5, with TRBD1 identical over 11 bases. Germline CDR1 reads PRHDT; CDR2 reads FYEKMQ (reference sequence). V shed 4 bases, J shed 10 bases, and the junction held 8 bases outside the gene matches. The CDR3 contains 14 residues. DNA for the CDR3: TGTGCCAGCAGCTCGGACAGGGGGCATAGGGGCCAGTACTTC. Its translation: CASSSDRGHRGQYF.

The rearrangement links TRBV5-1 to TRBJ2-7; D remains ambiguous. V lost 0 bases, J lost 3 bases, and 13 bases lay in between. This CDR3 is 15 amino acids long. CDR1 and CDR2 from the germline V gene are SGHRS and YFSETQ. CDR3 DNA: TGCGCCAGCAGCTTGGTTGCCGGTACCTACTACGAGCAGTACTTC. It translates to CASSLVAGTYYEQYF. Together with reference TRBV5-1 and TRBJ2-7, the CDR3 gives the full variable domain: KAGVTQTPRYLIKTRGQQVTLSCSPISGHRSVSWYQQTPGQGLQFLFEYFSETQRNKGNFPGRFSGRQFSNSRSEMNVSTLELGDSALYLCASSLVAGTYYEQYFGPGTRLTVT.

The chain recombines TRBV9 with TRBJ1-5, with D unclear. There are 14 residues in the CDR3. Germline V lookup: CDR1 SGDLS, CDR2 YYNGEE. Trimming took off 4 bases at V and 0 bases at J, with 8 bases between the two ends. The CDR3 bases are TGTGCCAGCAGCCCTGAGGGTAGCAATCAGCCCCAGCATTTT. Encoded protein: CASSPEGSNQPQHF.

The chain joins TRBV7-6 to TRBJ2-3; unclear D gene. The CDR3 consists of 13 residues. Trimming shortened V by 1 base and J by 3 bases, and 5 bases separated the two germline ends. The germline V gene encodes CDR1 SGHVS and CDR2 FNYEAQ. The CDR3 region has the DNA TGTGCCAGCAGCTTAGTGTCGACAGATACGCAGTATTTT. This translates into CASSLVSTDTQYF.

The rearrangement joins TRBV19 to TRBJ2-2; a possible D gene is TRBD2 (6 bases). The CDR3 consists of 15 residues. Between the trimmed V and J ends, which lost 3 bases and 6 bases, there was a span of 14 bases. Germline V CDR1 and CDR2: LNHDA, SQIVND (reference sequence). The CDR3 coding sequence is TGTGCCAGTAGTATTGGGGGGTTGTATGCCGGGGAGCTGTTTTTT. Amino acids: CASSIGGLYAGELFF. Full variable domain (rest looked up from reference TRBV19 and TRBJ2-2): DGGITQSPKYLFRKEGQNVTLSCEQNLNHDAMYWYRQDPGQGLRLIYYSQIVNDFQKGDIAEGYSVSREKKESFPLTVTSAQKNPTAFYLCASSIGGLYAGELFFGEGSRLTVL.